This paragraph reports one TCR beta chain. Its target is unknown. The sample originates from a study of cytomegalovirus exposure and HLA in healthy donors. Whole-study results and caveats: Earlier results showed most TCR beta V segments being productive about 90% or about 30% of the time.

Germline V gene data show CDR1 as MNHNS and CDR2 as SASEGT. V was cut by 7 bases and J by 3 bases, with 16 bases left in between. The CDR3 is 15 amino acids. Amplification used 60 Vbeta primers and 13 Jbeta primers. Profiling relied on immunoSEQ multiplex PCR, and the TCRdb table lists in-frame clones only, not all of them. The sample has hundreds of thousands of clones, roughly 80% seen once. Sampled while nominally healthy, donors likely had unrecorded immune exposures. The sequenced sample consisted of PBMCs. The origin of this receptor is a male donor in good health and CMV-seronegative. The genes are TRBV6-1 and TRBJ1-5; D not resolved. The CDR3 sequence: CASTEDLRDNQPQHF. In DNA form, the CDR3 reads TGTGCCAGCACTGAGGACCTTCGGGACAATCAGCCCCAGCATTTT.